These 29 T cell receptor beta chains were all obtained from the same sample, sequenced in a study of resident and recirculating memory T cells in vitiligo. Only in-frame clones appear in the TCRdb table, and some are missing; sequencing was by immunoSEQ multiplex PCR. The sample holds around 43,000 clones, around 90% seen once. The material sequenced was blood. The source is a male donor with vitiligo.

The CDR3 nucleotides read TGTGCCAGCAGCCCCTGGGCCTACACAGATACGCAGTATTTT. Translating gives CASSPWAYTDTQYF. This chain uses TRBV7-9 with TRBJ2-3; D call uncertain. The CDR3 loop spans 14 amino acids. Germline CDR1 is SEHNR and CDR2 is FQNEAQ (reference sequence). Trimming cost V 5 bases and J 2 bases, with 11 bases left between them.

The rearrangement joins TRBV7-9 to TRBJ1-1, with 8 bases lining up with TRBD1. V lost 4 bases to trimming and J lost 1 base; unmatched junction nucleotides: 8. This CDR3 has 16 amino acids. Germline CDR1 is SEHNR and CDR2 is FQNEAQ (reference sequence). The CDR3 protein is CASSSPTGAPNTEAFF. The DNA for the CDR3 is TGTGCCAGCAGCTCACCGACAGGGGCTCCGAACACTGAAGCTTTCTTT.

This chain uses TRBV6-4 with TRBJ1-2; 8 bases map to TRBD1. The length of the CDR3 is 16 residues. Germline-derived CDR1 and CDR2 are MRHNA and SNTAGT. Unmatched junction bases numbered 6, after V lost 3 bases and J lost 0 bases. DNA for the CDR3: TGTGCCAGCAGTGAGGAGTCAGGGGGCACTAACTATGGCTACACCTTC. Its translation: CASSEESGGTNYGYTF.

This clone was recorded once. V usage is TRBV7-6 and J usage is TRBJ1-3; no definite D call. V gave up 1 base and J gave up 2 bases, with 12 bases separating them. Germline V CDR1 and CDR2: SGHVS, FNYEAQ. The CDR3 is 16 amino acids. This CDR3 is CASSLGLEGAGNTIYF. CDR3 sequence (DNA): TGTGCCAGCAGCTTAGGTCTAGAGGGTGCTGGAAACACCATATATTTT.

The chain has TRBV7-9 and TRBJ1-5; TRBD1 matches at 9 bases. CDR1 and CDR2 from the germline V gene are SEHNR and FQNEAQ (reference sequence). The V segment lost 5 bases and the J segment 4 bases; nucleotides outside the gene matches: 9. There are 16 residues in the CDR3. CDR3 amino acids: CASSPAPGQGNQPQHF. The CDR3 coding sequence is TGTGCCAGCAGCCCAGCCCCGGGACAGGGTAATCAGCCCCAGCATTTT.

The chain links TRBV9 to TRBJ2-5, with 9 bases identical to TRBD2. V trimming: 0 bases; J trimming: 5 bases; junction bases outside the gene matches: 8. The CDR3 has 16 residues. Germline CDR1 SGDLS, CDR2 YYNGEE. The CDR3 coding sequence is TGTGCCAGCAGCGTAGGGCGGGGGGGCCTTGGTGAGACCCAGTACTTC. Translated, it gives CASSVGRGGLGETQYF.

The chain recombines TRBV7-4 with TRBJ2-4, with D perhaps matching TRBD2 (5 bases). There are 16 residues in the CDR3. The V and J ends lost 2 bases and 1 base respectively, with 12 bases between them. CDR1 is SGHVT and CDR2 is SQSDAQ in the germline V gene. In DNA form, the CDR3 reads TGTGCCAGCAGCTTATCGGAGGACGGGGCCAAAAACATTCAGTACTTC. It codes for CASSLSEDGAKNIQYF.

This chain uses TRBV5-1 with TRBJ2-7; TRBD1 matches at 10 bases. This CDR3 is built from 14 residues. Trimming cost V 4 bases and J 5 bases; bases outside gene matches: 6. Germline CDR1 reads SGHRS; CDR2 reads YFSETQ. CDR3 loop: CASSVTGGPNEQYF. DNA for the CDR3: TGCGCCAGCAGCGTGACAGGGGGCCCGAACGAGCAGTACTTC.

The chain links TRBV7-9 to TRBJ2-5; 9 nucleotides align to TRBD2. CDR1 and CDR2 (germline): SEHNR, FQNEAQ (reference sequence). The CDR3 is 17 amino acids. V lost 5 bases and J lost 1; bases outside the gene matches: 11. The CDR3 reads CASSPGASSGTQETQYF. The CDR3 DNA follows: TGTGCCAGCAGCCCTGGCGCGTCTAGCGGGACCCAAGAGACCCAGTACTTC.

V usage is TRBV5-1 and J usage is TRBJ1-3; D is possibly TRBD1 (5 bases). Germline CDR1 SGHRS, CDR2 YFSETQ. Trimming took off 0 bases at V and 4 bases at J, with 11 bases between the two ends. This CDR3 spans 15 amino acids. DNA of the CDR3: TGCGCCAGCAGCTTGGAGGGGCCCGGGGGAAACACCATATATTTT. Its protein product is CASSLEGPGGNTIYF.

This sequence joins TRBV27 and TRBJ2-7; D is possibly TRBD2 (6 bases). The CDR3 is made up of 15 amino acids. Trimming removed 6 bases at V and 0 bases at J, with 15 bases between. Looked up from germline, CDR1 is MNHEY and CDR2 is SMNVEV (reference sequence). The CDR3 is CASRESGVSSYEQYF. The CDR3 bases are TGTGCCAGCAGGGAATCGGGGGTGAGCTCCTACGAGCAGTACTTC.

The chain employs TRBV7-2 and TRBJ2-3; D is ambiguous. This CDR3 is built from 14 residues. From germline, CDR1 is SGHTA and CDR2 FQGNSA. Trimming left V 2 bases short and J 0 bases short, with 6 bases between. The CDR3 region is CASSLMGSTDTQYF. The CDR3 DNA follows: TGTGCCAGCAGCTTAATGGGCAGCACAGATACGCAGTATTTT.

The chain combines TRBV29-1 with TRBJ2-7; the match to TRBD1 covers 7 bases. CDR3 length equals 12 residues. V lost 7 bases, J lost 2 bases, and 5 bases stayed unmatched. The V gene's germline CDR1 is SQVTM and CDR2 ANQGSEA. The CDR3 loop is CSDGDSTYEQYF. The CDR3 bases are TGCAGCGACGGGGACAGCACCTACGAGCAGTACTTC.

The chain links TRBV18 to TRBJ2-2; 8 bases are shared with TRBD2. The CDR3 sequence is 19 residues long. Germline V gene data show CDR1 as KGHSH and CDR2 as LQKENI. V gave up 4 bases and J gave up 2 bases; unmatched junction bases: 15. CDR3: CASSRSSPGLAKNTGELFF. CDR3 bases: TGTGCCAGCTCACGCTCCTCCCCTGGACTAGCTAAAAACACCGGGGAGCTGTTTTTT.

The chain links TRBV5-1 to TRBJ2-3, with TRBD1 matching 8 bases. CDR3 length: 16 amino acids. Germline CDR1 reads SGHRS; CDR2 reads YFSETQ. J lost 6 bases, V lost 6 bases, and 15 bases had no gene match. CDR3 sequence (DNA): TGCGCCAGCACCCTACAGATATGGGACAGGCGCGATACGCAGTATTTT. Translating it yields CASTLQIWDRRDTQYF.

The chain links TRBV9 to TRBJ2-2; tentative D call: TRBD2 (6 bases). V lost 0 bases and J lost 3, with 27 bases in between. Germline V gene sequence: CDR1 SGDLS, CDR2 YYNGEE. There are 21 residues in the CDR3. DNA for the CDR3: TGTGCCAGCAGCGTAGTCGCGGGGTTCGCAGCAGACGATTATTACACCGGGGAGCTGTTTTTT. It codes for CASSVVAGFAADDYYTGELFF. The complete variable domain, with remaining parts taken from reference TRBV9 and TRBJ2-2, reads DSGVTQTPKHLITATGQRVTLRCSPRSGDLSVYWYQQSLDQGLQFLIQYYNGEERAKGNILERFSAQQFPDLHSELNLSSLELGDSALYFCASSVVAGFAADDYYTGELFFGEGSRLTVL.

The genes are TRBV11-2 and TRBJ1-2; D is unclear. With 3 bases removed from V and 6 bases from J, the gap between germline ends came to 8 bases. The germline CDR1 and CDR2 sequences are SGHAT and FQNNGV. This CDR3 region has 12 residues. The CDR3 DNA sequence: TGTGCCAGCAGCTTGGACGGGAATGGCTACACCTTC. Its protein is CASSLDGNGYTF.

Here the CDR3 reads CASSVGTASNYGYTF. The CDR3 region has the DNA TGTGCCAGCAGCGTTGGGACAGCCTCTAACTATGGCTACACCTTC. The chain is built from TRBV9 and TRBJ1-2; 7 bases are a match to TRBD1. This CDR3 spans 15 amino acids. The junction had 4 bases not matched to a gene; V was cut back by 2 bases and J by 0 bases. Germline V lookup: CDR1 SGDLS, CDR2 YYNGEE. Looking up the rest from reference TRBV9 and TRBJ1-2 gives the full variable domain: DSGVTQTPKHLITATGQRVTLRCSPRSGDLSVYWYQQSLDQGLQFLIQYYNGEERAKGNILERFSAQQFPDLHSELNLSSLELGDSALYFCASSVGTASNYGYTFGSGTRLTVV.

This clone was counted only a few times. The CDR3 region is CAWSPQGPSTEAFF. The CDR3 coding sequence is TGTGCCTGGAGTCCCCAGGGGCCGTCAACTGAAGCTTTCTTT. This sequence joins TRBV30 and TRBJ1-1; perhaps TRBD1 as D (6 bases). Germline V gene data show CDR1 as GTSNPN and CDR2 as SVGIG (reference sequence). Trimming took 2 bases from V and 5 from J, leaving 15 bases between them. The CDR3 contains 14 residues.

The chain uses TRBV5-5 and TRBJ1-5, with TRBD1 matching over 7 bases. The CDR3 is 13 residues long. Germline loops: CDR1 SGHKS, CDR2 YYEKEE (reference sequence). Trimming took 7 bases from V and 3 from J; bases not matched to a gene: 4. The CDR3 nucleotides are TGTGCCAGCGGCGACAGGGCCAATCAGCCCCAGCATTTT. Translating gives CASGDRANQPQHF.

The chain couples TRBV10-3 to TRBJ1-4, with a tentative D call TRBD1 (5 bases). CDR1 ENHRY and CDR2 SYGVKD come from the germline V gene. The V end was cut by 0 bases, the J end by 7 bases, with 12 bases between. The CDR3 sequence is 15 residues long. The CDR3 is CAISESGGRGEKLFF. As DNA, the CDR3 is TGTGCCATCAGTGAGTCTGGGGGGAGAGGTGAAAAACTGTTTTTT.

The V and J genes are TRBV10-2 and TRBJ2-3; the D gene is possibly TRBD2 (5 bases). Trimming took 4 bases from V and 6 from J, leaving 23 bases between them. The CDR3 sequence is 17 residues long. Germline lookup yields CDR1 WSHSY and CDR2 SAAADI. The CDR3 nucleotides read TGCGCCAGCAGTGTCAAAGTAGACTCCCCGAGGGTCGATACGCAGTATTTT. This sequence encodes CASSVKVDSPRVDTQYF.

As concerns this clone: One end of the junction fails to match germline, which may point to a read error. CDR3 sequence reads: CSVGGDRGDF. As DNA, the CDR3 is TGCAGCGTTGGAGGGGACAGGGGGGACTTC. The chain has TRBV29-1 and TRBJ2-7; TRBD1 agrees at 11 bases. The germline V gene has CDR1 SQVTM and CDR2 ANQGSEA. The CDR3 is 10 residues long.

The rearrangement uses TRBV30 and TRBJ1-1, with unresolved D. Germline CDR1 GTSNPN, CDR2 SVGIG (reference sequence). The V gene lost 0 bases and the J gene lost 8 bases, with 7 bases spanning the gap. The CDR3 is 11 amino acids. The CDR3 loop is CAWSVLVEAFF. CDR3 nucleotide sequence: TGTGCCTGGAGTGTACTGGTCGAAGCTTTCTTT.

The chain combines TRBV9 with TRBJ1-2; D might be TRBD1 (5 bases). The CDR3 is 15 residues long. Trimming took off 2 bases at V and 8 bases at J, with 19 bases between the two ends. Germline CDR1 and CDR2: SGDLS and YYNGEE. The CDR3 coding sequence is TGTGCCAGCAGCGTGGACCCTCAGGATCAGGGCGGCTACACCTTC. This translates into CASSVDPQDQGGYTF.

The gene calls are TRBV5-4 and TRBJ2-3, with 8 bases fitting TRBD2. V lost 5 bases, J lost 4 bases, and 6 bases stayed unmatched. The CDR3 is 14 residues long. The germline CDR1 and CDR2 sequences are SGHNT and YYREEE (reference sequence). CDR3 in amino acids: CASSSGVVADTQYF. As DNA, the CDR3 is TGTGCCAGCAGTAGCGGGGTGGTGGCAGATACGCAGTATTTT.

In this sample, this clone turned up once. The V call is TRBV4-3, the J call TRBJ1-4; maybe TRBD1 (5 bases). Germline CDR1 and CDR2: LGHNA and YSLEER. V was pared by 1 base and J by 8 bases, with 14 bases between. CDR3 length: 15 amino acids. The chain's CDR3 is CASSQVGAGGEKLFF. The CDR3 DNA reads as TGCGCCAGCAGCCAAGTGGGCGCTGGGGGGGAAAAACTGTTTTTT.

The chain carries TRBV6-5 and TRBJ2-1; 8 nucleotides match TRBD1. The CDR3 extends over 14 amino acids. Germline CDR1 is MNHEY and CDR2 is SVGAGI. V lost 5 bases to trimming and J lost 7 bases; unmatched junction nucleotides: 7. This CDR3 is CASSGGRGLNEQFF. For the CDR3, the DNA is TGTGCCAGCAGTGGAGGCAGGGGGCTAAATGAGCAGTTCTTC.

The chain combines TRBV2 with TRBJ1-1; D might be TRBD1 (6 bases). Trimming took off 7 bases at V and 0 bases at J, with 18 bases between the two ends. This CDR3 is 16 amino acids long. Germline V gene lookup returns CDR1 SNHLY and CDR2 FYNNEI. CDR3 residues: CASTETRTVMNTEAFF. DNA of the CDR3: TGTGCCAGCACCGAAACGAGGACAGTTATGAACACTGAAGCTTTCTTT.